Listed here is a single T cell receptor beta chain. This sample was included in a study of shared clonotypes between healthy human individuals. For the study at large: Donors had three CD4 naive, three CD4 memory, two CD8 naive and one CD8 memory plate apiece.

CD8 cells classed as naive were CD45RO-negative and positively selected for CCR7, excluding terminally differentiated effector memory CD45RA+ cells. The repertoire was sequenced with immunoSEQ multiplex PCR; TCRdb's copy has only in-frame clones and lacks some. The data show about 2.1 million clones, around 93% seen once. Germline CDR1 reads MDHEN; CDR2 reads SYDVKM. The CDR3 totals 20 residues. The germline V and J ends were trimmed by 1 base and 7 bases, with 31 bases remaining between them. The TCR comes from a man in his late teens or twenties in good health. Some clones in this sample may be carry-over from other donors' samples. Sequenced: naive CD8+ T cells from PBMCs. V gene TRBV28 combines with J gene TRBJ1-2; D not resolved. The CDR3 nucleotides read TGTGCCAGCAGTTTATCCCCATGGAAGAAAAAACTGACCAGGTGGGGTGGCTACACCTTC. It is translated as CASSLSPWKKKLTRWGGYTF.